Here is one T cell receptor (beta chain) with its context. The antigen remains undetermined. The CDR3 is 12 amino acids. The V end lost 0 bases, the J end lost 4 bases, and 4 bases lay between the germline ends. CDR1 is SEHNR and CDR2 is FQNEAQ in the germline V gene (reference sequence). This sample was included in a study of shared clonotypes between healthy human individuals. Study as a whole: For every donor, three CD4 naive, three CD4 memory, two CD8 naive and one CD8 memory plates were used. General study findings and limits: Memory subsets generally showed lower estimated richness than naive subsets. In the sorted subsets, rarefaction showed sequencing was incomplete despite large depth.

Sequenced by immunoSEQ multiplex PCR; TCRdb stores in-frame clones only, minus some. The data hold 1,400,000 or so clones, with approximately 98.5% observed a single time. All donors were Caucasian adults living in Nashville, Tennessee. This receptor was taken from a man aged 25-45 years in good health. The rearrangement joins TRBV7-9 to TRBJ2-7, with unresolved D. The source material was naive CD4+ T cells sorted from blood. Subset described: CD45RA+ positively selected. The CDR3 DNA follows: TGTGCCAGCAGCTTAGCGCATTACGAGCAGTACTTC. Protein product: CASSLAHYEQYF.